Following are 17 T cell receptor beta chains from one sample sequenced in a study of neurological immune-mediated disorders. Via MiXCR, TCRdb re-called the 5' RACE reads, giving one row per CDR3 protein. The data contain 65,000 to 90,000 distinct CDR3 sequences, 10% of them singletons. Sample: PBMCs. All receptors come from a man in his forties or fifties in good health.

Of note for this clonotype: A read error may explain this, as a much larger clone is one base away. The chain links TRBV18 to TRBJ2-7, with D perhaps TRBD1 (6 bases). Judging by the DNA end, TRBJ2-5 fits better; the J call may be wrong. This CDR3 contains 17 residues. In germline, CDR1 is KGHSH, CDR2 LQKENI. CDR3 region: CASSPIPLGASQETQYF. As DNA, the CDR3 is TGTGCCAGCTCACCAATCCCGTTGGGGGCGAGTCAAGAGACCCAGTACTTC.

This clonotype was observed many times. The chain is built from TRBV10-3 and TRBJ1-3; TRBD1 aligns across 7 bases. CDR3 length equals 14 residues. Germline V lookup: CDR1 ENHRY, CDR2 SYGVKD. V was pared by 2 bases and J by 10 bases, with 8 bases of the junction left unmatched. The CDR3 protein is CAISEPRQGGTIYF. CDR3 nucleotide sequence: TGTGCCATCAGTGAGCCTCGACAGGGAGGAACCATATATTTT.

By frequency in the sample, this clonotype is medium-sized (0.01 to 0.1%). The rearrangement links TRBV29-1 to TRBJ2-1, with D perhaps being TRBD1 or TRBD2 (5 bases each). Deletions cut 1 base from V and 0 bases from J, with 7 bases between. The CDR3 is 14 residues long. In germline, CDR1 is SQVTM, CDR2 ANQGSEA. Written as DNA, the CDR3 is TGCAGCGTTGAAGGGGGGAGCTCCTACAATGAGCAGTTCTTC. Amino acid sequence: CSVEGGSSYNEQFF.

J is TRBJ2-1 and V is TRBV20-1; either TRBD1 or TRBD2 may fit D (7 bases each). Germline values: CDR1 DFQATT, CDR2 SNEGSKA (reference sequence). The CDR3 spans 17 residues. V dropped 2 bases and J dropped 2 bases, with 19 bases sitting between them. The CDR3 DNA reads as TGCAGTGCTAGATCCCCGCCACAGGGGAGGGCCTACAATGAGCAGTTCTTC. This sequence encodes CSARSPPQGRAYNEQFF.

This clonotype was observed many times. J is TRBJ2-5 and V is TRBV28; 8 bases fit TRBD2. Germline assignment: CDR1 MDHEN and CDR2 SYDVKM. J was trimmed by 6 bases and V by 2 bases; bases with no gene match: 8. The CDR3 is 15 amino acids. CDR3 sequence reads: CASSLRGRIEKTQYF. As DNA, the CDR3 is TGTGCCAGCAGTTTACGCGGGAGGATTGAGAAGACCCAGTACTTC.

This clonotype was found many times. This chain links TRBV12-3 or TRBV12-4 with TRBJ2-1; D is possibly TRBD2 (7 bases). V lost 3 bases to trimming and J lost 15 bases, with 12 bases between them. The CDR3 consists of 11 residues. Here the CDR3 reads CASSLGGGRFF. Here the CDR3 DNA reads TGTGCCAGCAGTTTGGGGGGGGGCAGGTTCTTC.

There are many counts of this clonotype. The gene calls are TRBV28 and TRBJ2-1; TRBD2 matches 16 bases. Germline CDR1 and CDR2: MDHEN and SYDVKM. With 5 bases clipped from V and 6 bases from J, the junction kept 10 bases outside the gene matches. The CDR3 extends over 18 amino acids. The CDR3: CASSGPGLAGGRINEQFF. CDR3 nucleotide sequence: TGTGCCAGCAGTGGCCCGGGACTAGCGGGAGGGCGAATCAATGAGCAGTTCTTC.

This clonotype was picked up many times. J is TRBJ1-2 and V is TRBV3-1; TRBD1 aligns across 9 bases. The CDR3 contains 12 residues. Per germline, CDR1 LGHDT and CDR2 YNNKEL (reference sequence). With V trimmed by 6 bases and J by 8 bases, 4 bases remained unmatched. The CDR3 sequence: CASRRTGEGYTF. The CDR3 DNA reads TGTGCCAGCAGGCGGACAGGGGAGGGCTACACCTTC.

The gene calls are TRBV30 and TRBJ1-4; D unresolved. The CDR3 covers 15 residues. Germline V gives CDR1 GTSNPN, CDR2 SVGIG (reference sequence). V lost 0 bases and J lost 1, with 9 bases in between. The CDR3 nucleotides read TGTGCCTGGAGTGTACTGGGCGTAACTAATGAAAAACTGTTTTTT. Protein sequence: CAWSVLGVTNEKLFF.

This clonotype was observed many times. One base away lies a much larger clone, so this may be a sequencing read error. The CDR3 DNA reads as TGTGTCAGCAGCCCGGGGACAGGGGTAGATACGCAGTATTTT. Protein sequence: CVSSPGTGVDTQYF. The rearrangement joins TRBV7-3 to TRBJ2-3; TRBD1 aligns across 10 bases. The CDR3 has 14 amino acids. The germline CDR1 and CDR2 sequences are SGHTA and FQGTGA.

In this sample, this clonotype turned up a few times. The CDR3 coding sequence is TGTGCCAGCAGCGCACCACTAGCGGGAACTTGGGAGACCCAGTACTTC. This translates into CASSAPLAGTWETQYF. The chain links TRBV6-2 or TRBV6-3 to TRBJ2-5; TRBD2 aligns across 10 bases. CDR1 and CDR2 from the germline V gene are MNHEY and SVGEGT. V was pared by 6 bases and J by 5 bases, with 12 bases of the junction left unmatched. The CDR3 totals 16 residues.

By share, this clonotype ranks as medium-sized (0.01 to 0.1%). V and J are TRBV20-1 and TRBJ2-5, with TRBD1 matching over 11 bases. The CDR3 extends over 17 amino acids. Germline trimming cut 2 bases from V and 5 bases from J; bases unmatched to any gene: 13. Germline CDR1 is DFQATT and CDR2 is SNEGSKA (reference sequence). The CDR3 region has the DNA TGCAGTGCTAGAAAACCCGGGACAGGGGGGAGGGAGGAGACCCAGTACTTC. As protein: CSARKPGTGGREETQYF.

In this sample, this clonotype turned up many times. The chain uses TRBV7-3 and TRBJ2-1; D is ambiguous. Germline V gives CDR1 SGHTA, CDR2 FQGTGA. The CDR3 length is 14 residues. V lost 4 bases and J lost 5, with 12 bases in between. The CDR3 reads CASSSGPQNNEQFF. The CDR3 DNA is TGTGCCAGCAGCTCGGGCCCACAAAACAATGAGCAGTTCTTC. Supplemented by reference TRBV7-3 and TRBJ2-1, the full variable domain reads GAGVSQTPSNKVTEKGKYVELRCDPISGHTALYWYRQSLGQGPEFLIYFQGTGAADDSGLPNDRFFAVRPEGSVSTLKIQRTERGDSAVYLCASSSGPQNNEQFFGPGTRLTVL.

This clonotype was counted at least ten times. The chain links TRBV29-1 to TRBJ2-4; D not resolved. Germline assignment: CDR1 SQVTM and CDR2 ANQGSEA. The CDR3 extends over 14 amino acids. Trimming stripped 3 bases from V and 0 bases from J, with 9 bases between. Written as DNA, the CDR3 is TGCAGCGTTGAGAGACTTTTAGCCAAAAACATTCAGTACTTC. It encodes CSVERLLAKNIQYF.

This clonotype was picked up many times. V and J are TRBV28 and TRBJ2-1; 11 nucleotides match TRBD1. The CDR3 is 15 residues long. V gave up 3 bases and J gave up 8 bases; unmatched junction bases: 6. Germline lookup yields CDR1 MDHEN and CDR2 SYDVKM. The CDR3 spells CASSFFRDRGDEQFF. CDR3 sequence (DNA): TGTGCCAGCAGTTTCTTTCGGGACAGGGGGGATGAGCAGTTCTTC.

This clonotype occurred a few times. V is TRBV6-1 and J is TRBJ2-1, with D perhaps TRBD1 (5 bases). The CDR3 has 13 residues. The ends were cut back, 3 bases at V and 9 bases at J, with 12 bases in the middle. CDR1 and CDR2 from the germline V gene are MNHNS and SASEGT. The CDR3 is CASSDLPTVEQFF. The CDR3 DNA sequence: TGTGCCAGCAGTGATCTCCCGACAGTTGAGCAGTTCTTC.

The chain uses TRBV28 and TRBJ1-1; D perhaps matches TRBD1 (5 bases). Trimming removed 4 bases at V and 1 base at J, with 10 bases between. CDR1 and CDR2 from the germline V gene are MDHEN and SYDVKM. This CDR3 has 14 residues. The CDR3 nucleotides are TGTGCCAGCAGTTGGGACCCTAGGAACACTGAAGCTTTCTTT. It codes for CASSWDPRNTEAFF.